This T cell receptor (beta chain) was found in a study of blood T cell dynamics during melanoma immunotherapy. The study's findings and limits: It remained unknown if the driving T cell clones were melanoma-specific.

The V gene end was trimmed by 0 bases and the J gene end by 8 bases; junction bases not matched to a gene: 7. The CDR3 is 16 amino acids. The germline CDR1 and CDR2 sequences are SGHTA and FQGNSA. Points on this clone: Its antigen remains unidentified.

Time point: week 3, after first cycle of checkpoint inhibitor. Response was assessed by RECIST 1.1 at 12 weeks, except a couple of rapid progressors. No patient had earlier systemic cancer treatment, concurrent immunosuppressants, or another active cancer. DNA loading was fixed at roughly 360 ng for all bulk PBMC samples. The data were produced by immunoSEQ multiplex PCR, yet TCRdb's version contains in-frame clones alone and is incomplete. This sample has 10,000 to 12,000 clones, with about 88% found just once. J is TRBJ1-2 and V is TRBV7-2; 12 positions match TRBD1. The receptor was derived from a human donor with melanoma. Sequenced here: blood, sampled from a patient treated with checkpoint blockade. The chain's CDR3 is CASSLASGTGGWGYTF. The CDR3 nucleotides read TGTGCCAGCAGCTTAGCTTCTGGGACAGGGGGCTGGGGCTACACCTTC.